The 32 T cell receptor beta chains presented below share a single source sample, sequenced in a study of cytomegalovirus exposure and HLA in healthy donors. The PCR made use of 60 Vbeta and 13 Jbeta primers. Assay: immunoSEQ multiplex PCR; the TCRdb copy retains only in-frame clones and omits some. The table records about 110,000 clones, about 70% of them present only once. Sequencing was performed on PBMCs. These receptors were obtained from a female donor in good health and CMV-seronegative.

This chain joins TRBV7-3 and TRBJ1-2; the D gene is possibly TRBD1 (5 bases). The CDR3 length is 15 residues. V was cut by 2 bases and J by 8 bases, with 18 bases left in between. CDR1 SGHTA and CDR2 FQGTGA come from the germline V gene. This CDR3 reads CASSLPRRAGRGYTF. As DNA, the CDR3 is TGTGCCAGCAGCTTACCGCGAAGGGCAGGGAGGGGCTACACCTTC.

V gene TRBV6-1 combines with J gene TRBJ2-2; D is perhaps TRBD1 (6 bases). Germline lookup yields CDR1 MNHNS and CDR2 SASEGT. This CDR3 contains 16 residues. V lost 4 bases and J lost 4, with 16 bases in between. This chain's CDR3 is CASSATRGFFTGELFF. The CDR3 bases are TGTGCCAGCAGTGCGACCAGGGGTTTTTTCACCGGGGAGCTGTTTTTT.

The rearrangement uses TRBV7-9 and TRBJ2-5, with TRBD2 as a possible D gene (6 bases). This CDR3 spans 16 amino acids. V dropped 5 bases and J dropped 2 bases, with 18 bases sitting between them. Germline loops: CDR1 SEHNR, CDR2 FQNEAQ (reference sequence). CDR3 nucleotide sequence: TGTGCCAGCAGCCCAGATTGGGCTAGCGAACAAGAGACCCAGTACTTC. It codes for CASSPDWASEQETQYF.

The chain has TRBV5-5 and TRBJ1-3, with D perhaps matching TRBD1 (6 bases). The germline V gene has CDR1 SGHKS and CDR2 YYEKEE (reference sequence). The CDR3 has 16 amino acids. V was pared by 3 bases and J by 0 bases, with 13 bases between. DNA for the CDR3: TGTGCCAGCAGCTATCTTGACAGGAGCTCTGGAAACACCATATATTTT. This sequence encodes CASSYLDRSSGNTIYF.

This clone was observed a single time. The rearrangement uses TRBV28 and TRBJ2-5, with a possible D match to TRBD2 (7 bases). Trimming stripped 2 bases from V and 5 bases from J, with 12 bases between. The CDR3 totals 14 residues. Germline CDR1 reads MDHEN; CDR2 reads SYDVKM. This chain's CDR3 is CASSLPGEGETQYF. The CDR3 bases are TGTGCCAGCAGTTTACCAGGGGAGGGGGAGACCCAGTACTTC.

This clone was recorded a few times. The chain carries TRBV5-4 and TRBJ1-2; a weak D match, TRBD1 (6 bases). From germline, CDR1 is SGHNT and CDR2 YYREEE (reference sequence). The CDR3 length is 15 residues. The V end lost 0 bases, the J end lost 3 bases, and 12 bases lay between the germline ends. The CDR3 bases are TGTGCCAGCAGCTTGGCCCGACAGGAACACTATGGCTACACCTTC. The encoded protein is CASSLARQEHYGYTF. Full variable domain (missing parts from reference TRBV5-4 and TRBJ1-2): ETGVTQSPTHLIKTRGQQVTLRCSSQSGHNTVSWYQQALGQGPQFIFQYYREEENGRGNFPPRFSGLQFPNYSSELNVNALELDDSALYLCASSLARQEHYGYTFGSGTRLTVV.

There are a few counts of this clone. This chain links TRBV19 with TRBJ2-7; the D gene is possibly TRBD2 (7 bases). CDR3 length: 16 amino acids. V was pared by 8 bases and J by 5 bases, with 25 bases between. Germline assignment: CDR1 LNHDA and CDR2 SQIVND (reference sequence). CDR3 residues: CASSPSGGATGNEQYF. CDR3 sequence (DNA): TGTGCCAGTTCCCCCTCGGGGGGCGCCACCGGGAACGAGCAGTACTTC.

The rearrangement links TRBV2 to TRBJ2-5, with TRBD1 matching over 9 bases. J lost 7 bases, V lost 5 bases, and 11 bases had no gene match. The germline CDR1 and CDR2 sequences are SNHLY and FYNNEI. There are 15 residues in the CDR3. Written as DNA, the CDR3 is TGTGCCAGCAGTACAACAGGGGGCAAGGCGGCGACCCAGTACTTC. Amino acids: CASSTTGGKAATQYF.

In its sample, this clone was seen a few times. Germline and junction disagree at one end, which may indicate a read error. The CDR3 loop is CASSLGRDGYNEQFF. The CDR3 DNA sequence: TGTGCTAGCAGCTTGGGGCGGGATGGGTACAATGAGCAGTTCTTC. V usage is TRBV7-7 and J usage is TRBJ2-1; tentatively, D is TRBD2 (6 bases). The CDR3 consists of 15 residues. CDR1 and CDR2 from the germline V gene are SSHAT and FNYEAQ (reference sequence).

The chain is built from TRBV21-1 and TRBJ2-1; TRBD1 is the table's D call, not checked against the DNA. TRBV21-1 is assigned pseudogene status. The length of the CDR3 is 14 residues. The CDR3 is CASSNFKGSIEQFF. The CDR3 DNA reads as TGTGCCAGCAGCAATTTTAAGGGGTCGATTGAGCAGTTCTTC.

This clone has more than one count but fewer than ten. The V call is TRBV6-6, the J call TRBJ2-1, with 7 bases identical to TRBD2. Germline V gives CDR1 MNHNY, CDR2 SVGAGI (reference sequence). V trimming: 3 bases; J trimming: 9 bases; junction bases outside the gene matches: 5. The CDR3 runs to 13 residues. Here the CDR3 reads CASSYRGETEQFF. The CDR3 DNA reads TGTGCCAGCAGTTATCGGGGGGAAACTGAGCAGTTCTTC.

The chain links TRBV5-1 to TRBJ2-1, with 11 bases that match TRBD2. The CDR3 sequence is 16 residues long. The trim removed 0 bases at V and 6 bases at J, leaving 5 bases unmatched. CDR1 and CDR2 from the germline V gene are SGHRS and YFSETQ. The CDR3 spells CASSLGSSGRSNEQFF. The CDR3 DNA is TGCGCCAGCAGCTTGGGGTCTAGCGGGAGGTCCAATGAGCAGTTCTTC.

This clone was recorded a few times. This chain links TRBV7-6 with TRBJ2-2, with a tentative D call TRBD1 (6 bases). The CDR3 is made up of 19 amino acids. Germline V gene sequence: CDR1 SGHVS, CDR2 FNYEAQ. The V and J ends lost 2 bases and 2 bases respectively, with 21 bases between them. This chain's CDR3 is CASSLFGTSSGANTGELFF. The CDR3 region has the DNA TGTGCCAGCAGCTTATTCGGGACATCCTCAGGGGCCAACACCGGGGAGCTGTTTTTT.

The rearrangement joins TRBV9 to TRBJ2-1, with 11 bases matching TRBD2. This CDR3 has 14 amino acids. Looked up from germline, CDR1 is SGDLS and CDR2 is YYNGEE. Trimming took 3 bases from V and 13 from J; bases not matched to a gene: 9. CDR3 bases: TGTGCCAGCAGCGGCCCTGGGACTAGCGGCGGCCAGTTCTTC. Protein product: CASSGPGTSGGQFF.

J is TRBJ2-7 and V is TRBV6-5, with 9 nucleotides matching TRBD1. V lost 6 bases, J lost 3 bases, and 9 bases stayed unmatched. Germline CDR1 and CDR2: MNHEY and SVGAGI. The CDR3 consists of 15 residues. Here the CDR3 DNA reads TGTGCCAGCAGCCGAGAGGGGACAGGGTTCTACGAGCAGTACTTC. It is translated as CASSREGTGFYEQYF.

The chain couples TRBV9 to TRBJ2-7, with 9 nucleotides matching TRBD1. The CDR3 is made up of 16 amino acids. Germline loops: CDR1 SGDLS, CDR2 YYNGEE. Trimming at V came to 3 bases and at J to 1 base, leaving 8 bases not matched to a gene. The CDR3: CASSGSKGQGSYEQYF. The CDR3 bases are TGTGCCAGCAGCGGATCCAAGGGACAGGGATCCTACGAGCAGTACTTC.

This clone was counted a few times. V and J are TRBV6-1 and TRBJ1-4, with 8 bases identical to TRBD1. The germline V gene has CDR1 MNHNS and CDR2 SASEGT. V was clipped by 6 bases and J by 8 bases; unmatched bases: 5. The CDR3 runs to 13 residues. As DNA, the CDR3 is TGTGCCAGCAGGGAGACAGGGGTCGAAAAACTGTTTTTT. It is translated as CASRETGVEKLFF.

This clone was seen only a few times. The chain recombines TRBV7-9 with TRBJ2-5, with 8 positions matching TRBD1. In germline, CDR1 is SEHNR, CDR2 FQNEAQ (reference sequence). The CDR3 sequence is 15 residues long. With V trimmed by 2 bases and J by 0 bases, 2 bases remained unmatched. CDR3 in amino acids: CASSLTGGYQETQYF. The CDR3 nucleotides are TGTGCCAGCAGCTTAACAGGGGGTTACCAAGAGACCCAGTACTTC.

The genes are TRBV27 and TRBJ2-7; unclear D gene. V dropped 3 bases and J dropped 1 base, with 7 bases sitting between them. The CDR3 totals 13 residues. The germline gives CDR1 MNHEY, CDR2 SMNVEV (reference sequence). CDR3 DNA: TGTGCCAGCAGTTTTCGTCAGTCCTACGAGCAGTACTTC. Its protein product is CASSFRQSYEQYF.

This clone occurred once. The rearrangement links TRBV5-1 to TRBJ2-3, with TRBD2 as a possible D gene (6 bases). This CDR3 contains 14 residues. The V gene lost 0 bases and the J gene lost 5 bases, with 10 bases spanning the gap. Germline CDR1 SGHRS, CDR2 YFSETQ. CDR3 protein: CASSLGGRLDTQYF. The CDR3 nucleotides are TGCGCCAGCAGCTTGGGAGGGAGGCTAGATACGCAGTATTTT.

The chain has TRBV28 and TRBJ1-2, with TRBD1 matching 7 bases. CDR3 length equals 13 residues. V lost 6 bases and J lost 6; bases outside the gene matches: 7. CDR1 is MDHEN and CDR2 is SYDVKM in the germline V gene. The CDR3 DNA is TGTGCCAGCAGGACCGGGGACAGAGATGGCTACACCTTC. Translation: CASRTGDRDGYTF.

The chain carries TRBV19 and TRBJ2-1, with a tentative D call TRBD2 (5 bases). Germline CDR1 reads LNHDA; CDR2 reads SQIVND (reference sequence). V lost 5 bases, J lost 7 bases, and 18 bases lay in between. CDR3 length: 15 residues. CDR3: CASSLSAAAANEQFF. The CDR3 DNA is TGTGCCAGTAGTCTGTCAGCGGCCGCGGCGAATGAGCAGTTCTTC.

The rearrangement joins TRBV7-2 to TRBJ1-2, with D tentatively TRBD1 (5 bases). The V gene lost 0 bases and the J gene lost 4 bases, with 9 bases spanning the gap. Germline V gene data show CDR1 as SGHTA and CDR2 as FQGNSA. CDR3 length: 14 amino acids. The CDR3, as DNA: TGTGCCAGCAGCTTAGCCAGGGAAGGCTATGGCTACACCTTC. Its translation: CASSLAREGYGYTF.

This chain connects TRBV19 to TRBJ2-5; D is uncertain. Germline V gene lookup returns CDR1 LNHDA and CDR2 SQIVND (reference sequence). This CDR3 is 14 amino acids long. The V gene lost 3 bases and the J gene lost 2 bases, with 10 bases spanning the gap. CDR3 residues: CASSIQHSQETQYF. CDR3 coding DNA: TGTGCCAGTAGTATTCAACACAGTCAAGAGACCCAGTACTTC.

The chain carries TRBV5-1 and TRBJ2-6, with a weak D call TRBD2 (5 bases). From germline, CDR1 is SGHRS and CDR2 YFSETQ. This CDR3 spans 16 amino acids. Between the trimmed V and J ends, which lost 2 bases and 4 bases, there was a span of 13 bases. The CDR3 nucleotides read TGCGCCAGCAGCTTAGACGGGGTAAGAGGGGCCAACGTCCTGACTTTC. It translates to CASSLDGVRGANVLTF. Variable domain in full (rest from reference TRBV5-1 and TRBJ2-6): KAGVTQTPRYLIKTRGQQVTLSCSPISGHRSVSWYQQTPGQGLQFLFEYFSETQRNKGNFPGRFSGRQFSNSRSEMNVSTLELGDSALYLCASSLDGVRGANVLTFGAGSRLTVL.

The genes are TRBV5-1 and TRBJ1-4, with D maybe TRBD1 (5 bases). From germline, CDR1 is SGHRS and CDR2 YFSETQ. V shed 2 bases and J shed 11 bases, with 13 bases lying between them. The CDR3 consists of 13 residues. This CDR3 reads CASSLQDEGKLFF. For the CDR3, the DNA is TGCGCCAGCAGCTTACAGGATGAAGGGAAACTGTTTTTT.

The V call is TRBV5-1, the J call TRBJ2-1; 7 bases map to TRBD1. Germline lookup yields CDR1 SGHRS and CDR2 YFSETQ. The CDR3 extends over 14 amino acids. Trimming cost V 6 bases and J 3 bases; bases outside gene matches: 6. The CDR3 protein is CASTEGANYNEQFF. The CDR3 DNA follows: TGCGCCAGCACCGAGGGGGCTAACTACAATGAGCAGTTCTTC.

The chain couples TRBV29-1 to TRBJ2-3, with 10 bases fitting TRBD2. Trimming removed 7 bases from V and 6 bases from J; junction bases left unmatched: 7. Looked up from germline, CDR1 is SQVTM and CDR2 is ANQGSEA. The length of the CDR3 is 13 residues. The CDR3, as DNA: TGCAGCGGAAGCGGGAGGGCCATGGATACGCAGTATTTT. It translates to CSGSGRAMDTQYF.

The chain carries TRBV19 and TRBJ2-1; 10 bases fit TRBD2. With 3 bases clipped from V and 7 bases from J, the junction kept 6 bases outside the gene matches. The CDR3 totals 15 residues. Per the germline V gene, CDR1 is LNHDA and CDR2 is SQIVND (reference sequence). For the CDR3, the DNA is TGTGCCAGTAGTATCAGCGGGAGGGCCGATAATGAGCAGTTCTTC. Amino acid sequence: CASSISGRADNEQFF.

V is TRBV27 and J is TRBJ2-7, with 7 bases that match TRBD1. The germline gives CDR1 MNHEY, CDR2 SMNVEV (reference sequence). The CDR3 contains 13 residues. The trim removed 5 bases at V and 2 bases at J, leaving 3 bases unmatched. The DNA of the CDR3 is TGTGCCAGCAGTATGACAGGGACCTACGAGCAGTACTTC. Amino acid sequence: CASSMTGTYEQYF.

This sequence joins TRBV19 and TRBJ1-4; TRBD1 agrees at 7 bases. V trimming: 5 bases; J trimming: 7 bases; junction bases outside the gene matches: 4. The CDR3 loop spans 13 amino acids. Per germline, CDR1 LNHDA and CDR2 SQIVND (reference sequence). CDR3 region: CASSDRVGEKLFF. CDR3 DNA: TGTGCCAGTAGTGACAGGGTGGGTGAAAAACTGTTTTTT.

The chain is built from TRBV7-2 and TRBJ2-7, with TRBD2 matching 7 bases. This CDR3 is 15 amino acids long. The V gene's germline CDR1 is SGHTA and CDR2 FQGNSA. V was clipped by 4 bases and J by 6 bases; unmatched bases: 12. The CDR3 DNA sequence: TGTGCCAGCAGCTCCTTGGGGGGAGGGCCGGTCGAGCAGTACTTC. Its protein is CASSSLGGGPVEQYF.